Below, one T cell receptor (beta chain) is given with its context. Trimming took off 4 bases at V and 0 bases at J, with 8 bases between the two ends. Germline CDR1 and CDR2: SGDLS and YYNGEE. CDR3 size: 14 residues. For the second PCR, which ran for roughly 7 to 11 cycles, a sample-barcoded 5' primer and a J-beta primer mix were used. TCRdb recomputed calls from the 5' RACE reads with MiXCR, one row per CDR3 protein. Of 800,000 or so distinct CDR3 sequences listed, about 47% are singletons. These data come from a study of blood T cells in healthy people across ages. This sequence originates from a man older than 75 in good health. The sequenced sample was blood. The V gene is TRBV9, the J gene TRBJ1-3; no definite D call. CDR3 bases: TGTGCCAGCAGCCCCGTGGGCTCTGGAAACACCATATATTTT. Residues: CASSPVGSGNTIYF.